The 27 T cell receptor beta chains listed next were all sequenced from one sample in a study of shared clonotypes between healthy human individuals. Clones were sequenced by immunoSEQ multiplex PCR, and TCRdb holds only the in-frame ones, with some missing. The table has millions of clones, 90% to 95% seen once; the top ten hold more than 0.1%. Material: naive CD4+ T cells sorted from blood. Subset of the sample: CD45RA+ positively selected. These receptors were taken from a man between 18 and 35 years old in good health.

This rearrangement joins TRBV20-1 to TRBJ2-1; D gene ambiguous. CDR1 is DFQATT and CDR2 is SNEGSKA in the germline V gene (reference sequence). This CDR3 spans 11 amino acids. V lost 3 bases, J lost 9 bases, and 9 bases lay in between. The CDR3 loop reads CSASPFGEQFF. The CDR3 DNA sequence: TGCAGTGCTAGCCCCTTCGGTGAGCAGTTCTTC.

The chain joins TRBV28 to TRBJ2-3; 11 positions match TRBD2. Unmatched junction bases numbered 11, after V lost 5 bases and J lost 4 bases. CDR1 is MDHEN and CDR2 is SYDVKM in the germline V gene. The CDR3 contains 17 residues. CDR3: CASSDSLAGGVPDTQYF. In DNA form, the CDR3 reads TGTGCCAGCAGTGACTCGCTAGCGGGGGGTGTGCCAGATACGCAGTATTTT. Together with reference TRBV28 and TRBJ2-3, the CDR3 gives the full variable domain: DVKVTQSSRYLVKRTGEKVFLECVQDMDHENMFWYRQDPGLGLRLIYFSYDVKMKEKGDIPEGYSVSREKKERFSLILESASTNQTSMYLCASSDSLAGGVPDTQYFGPGTRLTVL.

The chain links TRBV6-1 to TRBJ1-5; 9 bases are shared with TRBD1. J was trimmed by 6 bases and V by 6 bases; bases with no gene match: 6. Per the germline V gene, CDR1 is MNHNS and CDR2 is SASEGT. This CDR3 spans 14 amino acids. The CDR3 coding sequence is TGTGCCAGCAGGAAACAGGGGGCCGGTCAGCCCCAGCATTTT. It encodes CASRKQGAGQPQHF.

CDR3 bases: TGTGCCAGCACCAGTAGGTCCCACTACGAGCAGTACTTC. It is translated as CASTSRSHYEQYF. The V gene is TRBV7-9, the J gene TRBJ2-7; D call uncertain. The CDR3 contains 13 residues. V lost 7 bases, J lost 3 bases, and 13 bases lay in between. Per the germline V gene, CDR1 is SEHNR and CDR2 is FQNEAQ (reference sequence).

This rearrangement joins TRBV5-1 to TRBJ2-1, with a weak D call TRBD1 (5 bases). Per the germline V gene, CDR1 is SGHRS and CDR2 is YFSETQ. CDR3 length equals 15 residues. Between the trimmed V and J ends, which lost 6 bases and 5 bases, there was a span of 18 bases. The CDR3 spells CASKPRTYPNNEQFF. The CDR3 DNA reads as TGCGCCAGCAAGCCGCGGACATACCCTAACAATGAGCAGTTCTTC.

Details on this clone: The same CDR3 arises from other DNA sequences in this sample as well. V usage is TRBV6-6 and J usage is TRBJ1-2; 11 positions agree with TRBD1. The V segment lost 6 bases and the J segment 7 bases; nucleotides outside the gene matches: 4. Germline CDR1 MNHNY, CDR2 SVGAGI (reference sequence). The CDR3 has 13 residues. The CDR3, as DNA: TGTGCCAGCAGCCCCGGGACAGGGGGTGGCTACACCTTC. This gives the protein CASSPGTGGGYTF.

This sequence joins TRBV7-9 and TRBJ1-6; D call uncertain. Germline V lookup: CDR1 SEHNR, CDR2 FQNEAQ (reference sequence). V gave up 5 bases and J gave up 8 bases, with 16 bases separating them. This CDR3 has 15 amino acids. This chain's CDR3 is CASSHYTVVDSPLHF. The CDR3, as DNA: TGTGCCAGCAGCCACTATACAGTGGTAGATTCACCCCTCCACTTT.

This chain joins TRBV14 and TRBJ1-2; unclear D gene. Germline V gene sequence: CDR1 SGHDN, CDR2 FVKESK. The CDR3 contains 13 residues. With 2 bases removed from V and 12 bases from J, the gap between germline ends came to 16 bases. CDR3: CASSQRIRASHTF. The CDR3 DNA is TGTGCCAGCAGCCAAAGAATAAGGGCGTCGCACACCTTC.

V gene TRBV7-9 combines with J gene TRBJ2-2; TRBD1 agrees at 7 bases. There are 13 residues in the CDR3. Germline assignment: CDR1 SEHNR and CDR2 FQNEAQ (reference sequence). J was trimmed by 6 bases and V by 10 bases; bases with no gene match: 8. The CDR3 coding sequence is TGTGCCAACTCAGGGGGAGTTGCCGGGGAGCTGTTTTTT. It is translated as CANSGGVAGELFF. The full variable domain, its missing parts supplied by reference TRBV7-9 and TRBJ2-2, is DTGVSQNPRHKITKRGQNVTFRCDPISEHNRLYWYRQTLGQGPEFLTYFQNEAQLEKSRLLSDRFSAERPKGSFSTLEIQRTEQGDSAMYLCANSGGVAGELFFGEGSRLTVL.

The chain employs TRBV10-3 and TRBJ2-3; D may be TRBD1 (6 bases). In germline, CDR1 is ENHRY, CDR2 SYGVKD. The CDR3 loop spans 15 amino acids. V was cut by 5 bases and J by 0 bases, with 12 bases left in between. CDR3 amino acids: CAISTGQGSTDTQYF. Written as DNA, the CDR3 is TGTGCCATCAGTACCGGGCAGGGGAGCACAGATACGCAGTATTTT.

The count of this clone is one. Other nucleotide sequences in the sample specify the same CDR3. The chain uses TRBV9 and TRBJ2-5, with 12 bases identical to TRBD2. The CDR3 sequence is 17 residues long. Trimming took 0 bases from V and 2 from J; bases not matched to a gene: 5. CDR1 and CDR2 (germline): SGDLS, YYNGEE. The CDR3 nucleotides read TGTGCCAGCAGCGTAGGAACTAGCGGGGGGCTTCAAGAGACCCAGTACTTC. It translates to CASSVGTSGGLQETQYF.

CDR3 DNA: TGTGCCAGCAGCTTGTCGGGACTATGGACAGATACGCAGTATTTT. Protein product: CASSLSGLWTDTQYF. V is TRBV7-2 and J is TRBJ2-3, with 7 bases matching TRBD2. With 3 bases clipped from V and 3 bases from J, the junction kept 6 bases outside the gene matches. The CDR3 length is 15 residues. Germline V gene lookup returns CDR1 SGHTA and CDR2 FQGNSA.

This sequence joins TRBV5-1 and TRBJ2-7, with TRBD1 as a possible D gene (5 bases). The CDR3 sequence is 13 residues long. Germline CDR1 reads SGHRS; CDR2 reads YFSETQ. V lost 0 bases, J lost 6 bases, and 10 bases lay in between. CDR3 nucleotide sequence: TGCGCCAGCAGCTTGGAACTGGGGCCCGAGCAGTACTTC. This translates into CASSLELGPEQYF.

This chain joins TRBV5-1 and TRBJ1-5; no firm D call. The CDR3 length is 15 residues. V was shortened by 4 bases and J by 0 bases, with 11 bases between the two germline ends. Looked up from germline, CDR1 is SGHRS and CDR2 is YFSETQ. CDR3 region: CASSRVAHSNQPQHF. The CDR3 nucleotides read TGCGCCAGCAGCCGCGTTGCCCATAGCAATCAGCCCCAGCATTTT.

This rearrangement joins TRBV5-1 to TRBJ2-1; D call uncertain. CDR1 and CDR2 (germline): SGHRS, YFSETQ. The ends were cut back, 0 bases at V and 5 bases at J, with 9 bases in the middle. The length of the CDR3 is 14 residues. The CDR3 loop reads CASSLVQLNNEQFF. The CDR3 bases are TGCGCCAGCAGCTTGGTACAGCTCAACAATGAGCAGTTCTTC.

This chain links TRBV5-6 with TRBJ2-7, with D possibly called TRBD1 or TRBD2 (5 bases each). Trimming pared 4 bases from V and 1 base from J, leaving 24 bases between. Germline V gene lookup returns CDR1 SGHDT and CDR2 YYEEEE. The CDR3 is 18 amino acids. CDR3 nucleotides: TGTGCCAGCAGCCCCTCAAATAAACTGGGACCGCCGTCCTACGAGCAGTACTTC. It is translated as CASSPSNKLGPPSYEQYF.

This clone has only one observation. The chain is built from TRBV28 and TRBJ1-4, with 7 bases lining up with TRBD1. The CDR3 contains 15 residues. The germline V gene has CDR1 MDHEN and CDR2 SYDVKM. The V and J ends lost 6 bases and 8 bases, in that order; junction bases with no gene match: 12. CDR3 in amino acids: CASRRTGAPKEKLFF. The CDR3 DNA is TGTGCCAGCAGGCGCACAGGGGCCCCGAAGGAAAAACTGTTTTTT.

The chain has TRBV2 and TRBJ1-2; D is unresolved. This CDR3 has 12 amino acids. V dropped 2 bases and J dropped 4 bases, with 5 bases sitting between them. Germline CDR1 and CDR2: SNHLY and FYNNEI. The CDR3 sequence: CASSETSYGYTF. The CDR3 DNA follows: TGTGCCAGCAGTGAAACGAGCTATGGCTACACCTTC. Combining the CDR3 with reference TRBV2 and TRBJ1-2 gives the whole variable domain EPEVTQTPSHQVTQMGQEVILRCVPISNHLYFYWYRQILGQKVEFLVSFYNNEISEKSEIFDDQFSVERPDGSNFTLKIRSTKLEDSAMYFCASSETSYGYTFGSGTRLTVV.

This chain links TRBV19 with TRBJ2-2; a weak D match, TRBD1 (6 bases). The V end lost 6 bases, the J end lost 0 bases, and 8 bases lay between the germline ends. Germline CDR1 reads LNHDA; CDR2 reads SQIVND (reference sequence). The CDR3 length is 14 residues. CDR3 coding DNA: TGTGCCAGTAGGTCAGGGGCGAACACCGGGGAGCTGTTTTTT. Encoded protein: CASRSGANTGELFF.

The chain has TRBV11-2 and TRBJ1-2, with no clear D. The CDR3 totals 16 residues. With 5 bases removed from V and 8 bases from J, the gap between germline ends came to 24 bases. CDR1 and CDR2 (germline): SGHAT, FQNNGV. DNA for the CDR3: TGTGCCAGCAGCCCCGAAAGATCGAAGATTTCGGAAGGCTACACCTTC. Translated: CASSPERSKISEGYTF.

The chain carries TRBV4-3 and TRBJ1-4; weak D call: TRBD1 (6 bases). Trimming left V 4 bases short and J 11 bases short, with 14 bases between. CDR1 and CDR2 (germline): LGHNA, YSLEER. There are 13 residues in the CDR3. Written as DNA, the CDR3 is TGCGCCAGCAGCCGCATACAGGGAGATAAACTGTTTTTT. Its protein is CASSRIQGDKLFF.

V gene TRBV19 combines with J gene TRBJ2-1; either TRBD1 or TRBD2 may fit D (5 bases each). The CDR3 consists of 14 residues. The germline gives CDR1 LNHDA, CDR2 SQIVND (reference sequence). V lost 3 bases and J 4 bases, leaving 10 bases between the germline ends. The CDR3 sequence: CASSMGLAYNEQFF. CDR3 DNA sequence: TGTGCCAGTAGTATGGGGCTAGCTTACAATGAGCAGTTCTTC.

This chain joins TRBV28 and TRBJ2-7; 9 nucleotides align to TRBD1. V was clipped by 3 bases and J by 2 bases; unmatched bases: 5. The CDR3 spans 15 residues. In germline, CDR1 is MDHEN, CDR2 SYDVKM. CDR3 region: CASSFGTGIAYEQYF. The CDR3 DNA reads TGTGCCAGCAGTTTCGGGACAGGGATAGCCTACGAGCAGTACTTC.

J is TRBJ2-3 and V is TRBV19, with no clear D. Germline lookup yields CDR1 LNHDA and CDR2 SQIVND (reference sequence). The CDR3 runs 13 residues. Trimming left V 5 bases short and J 7 bases short, with 13 bases between. The CDR3 region is CASSSWAFNTQYF. DNA of the CDR3: TGTGCCAGTAGTTCCTGGGCCTTTAATACGCAGTATTTT.

About this clone: In the same sample, other DNA sequences code for this CDR3. The V gene is TRBV7-2, the J gene TRBJ1-5; D perhaps matches TRBD1 (5 bases). This CDR3 region has 15 residues. V was clipped by 5 bases and J by 4 bases, with 15 bases between them. CDR1 and CDR2 from the germline V gene are SGHTA and FQGNSA. CDR3 amino acids: CASSLDRGLNQPQHF. As DNA, the CDR3 is TGTGCCAGCAGCCTCGACAGAGGTTTAAATCAGCCCCAGCATTTT.

The chain joins TRBV27 to TRBJ2-7, with 9 nucleotides matching TRBD1. The CDR3 covers 15 residues. From germline, CDR1 is MNHEY and CDR2 SMNVEV (reference sequence). With V trimmed by 3 bases and J by 2 bases, 5 bases remained unmatched. CDR3 DNA sequence: TGTGCCAGCAGTTTGGACAGGGGAGGGCCCTACGAGCAGTACTTC. This sequence encodes CASSLDRGGPYEQYF.

J is TRBJ1-5 and V is TRBV6-1, with D possibly TRBD1 on 6 matching bases. CDR1 is MNHNS and CDR2 is SASEGT in the germline V gene. The CDR3 covers 12 residues. Trimming took 6 bases from V and 11 from J, leaving 14 bases between them. The CDR3 sequence: CASRRGGVSQHF. The DNA of the CDR3 is TGTGCCAGCAGGAGGGGGGGCGTTTCCCAGCATTTT.